Listed here are 28 T cell receptor beta chains from one sample, sequenced in a study of vaccination effects on CD4 cells after COVID-19. Prior to sequencing, the ViraFEST assay stimulated PBMC with viral peptide pools, which expanded the antigen-specific CD4+ T cells. The authors isolated CD4+ T cells after roughly eleven days of culture. Participants completed two doses of the BNT162b2 or mRNA-1273 vaccine. TCRdb's copy holds only in-frame clones and misses some; the assay was immunoSEQ multiplex PCR. Here the sample spans approximately 70,000 clones, 70% to 90% being singletons. Their recognized antigens are unknown. Sequencing was performed on CD4+ T cells from PBMCs cultured with HCoV-229E spike peptides, taken after COVID-19 vaccination. The source of these receptors is a human donor who received a COVID-19 vaccine.

The rearrangement links TRBV5-6 to TRBJ2-5; the D is unclear. This CDR3 comprises 17 residues. Germline CDR1 reads SGHDT; CDR2 reads YYEEEE. Trimming cost V 0 bases and J 1 base, with 16 bases left between them. For the CDR3, the DNA is TGTGCCAGCAGCTTGGCGGTGTCAGCATCCATCCAAGAGACCCAGTACTTC. Translating it yields CASSLAVSASIQETQYF.

The J gene is TRBJ1-3, the V gene TRBV19; D gene unclear. From germline, CDR1 is LNHDA and CDR2 SQIVND (reference sequence). The V gene lost 3 bases and the J gene lost 4 bases, with 4 bases spanning the gap. This CDR3 region has 12 residues. Here the CDR3 DNA reads TGTGCCAGTAGTATTCCCGGAAACACCATATATTTT. Protein sequence: CASSIPGNTIYF.

The gene calls are TRBV29-1 and TRBJ2-1, with 9 bases fitting TRBD2. This CDR3 has 13 amino acids. The germline CDR1 and CDR2 sequences are SQVTM and ANQGSEA. V was pared by 6 bases and J by 4 bases, with 4 bases of the junction left unmatched. This chain's CDR3 is CSVLGLAYNEQFF. The CDR3 DNA reads TGCAGCGTCTTGGGACTAGCTTACAATGAGCAGTTCTTC.

The chain joins TRBV30 to TRBJ1-2; D is possibly TRBD1 (5 bases). This CDR3 is built from 12 residues. Trimming cost V 0 bases and J 5 bases, with 7 bases left between them. Germline-derived CDR1 and CDR2 are GTSNPN and SVGIG (reference sequence). CDR3 loop: CAWSVGAYGYTF. CDR3 nucleotide sequence: TGTGCCTGGAGTGTCGGGGCATATGGCTACACCTTC.

The chain joins TRBV3-1 (or the pseudogene TRBV3-2) to TRBJ2-3; 8 bases agree with TRBD2. The CDR3 contains 16 residues. Looked up from germline, CDR1 is LGHDT and CDR2 is YNNKEL (reference sequence). V lost 4 bases, J lost 2 bases, and 8 bases stayed unmatched. In nucleotides, the CDR3 is TGTGCCAGCAGCCTTGCGGGGGGACTTTACACAGATACGCAGTATTTT. Protein sequence: CASSLAGGLYTDTQYF.

This clone was detected only a few times. This chain connects TRBV25-1 to TRBJ2-4; either TRBD1 or TRBD2 may supply D (6 bases each). Trimming left V 7 bases short and J 1 base short, with 11 bases between. Looked up from germline, CDR1 is MGHDK and CDR2 is SYGVNS. The CDR3 sequence is 14 residues long. In DNA, the CDR3 is TGTGCCAGCATGGGGGCGGGGGCCAAAAACATTCAGTACTTC. It is translated as CASMGAGAKNIQYF. Complete variable domain (other parts from reference TRBV25-1 and TRBJ2-4): EADIYQTPRYLVIGTGKKITLECSQTMGHDKMYWYQQDPGMELHLIHYSYGVNSTEKGDLSSESTVSRIRTEHFPLTLESARPSHTSQYLCASMGAGAKNIQYFGAGTRLSVL.

The chain uses TRBV30 and TRBJ1-1; TRBD1 matches at 7 bases. CDR1 is GTSNPN, CDR2 SVGIG, per germline (reference sequence). V was pared by 3 bases and J by 3 bases, with 13 bases of the junction left unmatched. The CDR3 sequence is 16 residues long. The chain's CDR3 is CAWRGDRERYDTEAFF. For the CDR3, the DNA is TGTGCCTGGAGGGGAGACAGGGAAAGGTATGACACTGAAGCTTTCTTT.

This chain links TRBV7-2 with TRBJ1-3; D remains ambiguous. V dropped 4 bases and J dropped 0 bases, with 10 bases sitting between them. From germline, CDR1 is SGHTA and CDR2 FQGNSA. The CDR3 loop spans 15 amino acids. CDR3 residues: CASSSLLSSGNTIYF. The CDR3 DNA follows: TGTGCCAGCAGCTCCCTCTTGTCCTCTGGAAACACCATATATTTT. Complete variable domain (other parts from reference TRBV7-2 and TRBJ1-3): GAGVSQSPSNKVTEKGKDVELRCDPISGHTALYWYRQSLGQGLEFLIYFQGNSAPDKSGLPSDRFSAERTGGSVSTLTIQRTQQEDSAVYLCASSSLLSSGNTIYFGEGSWLTVV.

This clone appeared once. V and J are TRBV3-1 (or the pseudogene TRBV3-2) and TRBJ1-1; D is unresolved. The germline CDR1 and CDR2 sequences are LGHDT and YNNKEL (reference sequence). V lost 0 bases and J 5 bases, leaving 7 bases between the germline ends. This CDR3 comprises 13 residues. The CDR3 sequence: CASSQEGRTEAFF. Here the CDR3 DNA reads TGTGCCAGCAGCCAAGAGGGAAGGACTGAAGCTTTCTTT.

The rearrangement links TRBV2 to TRBJ1-4; no reliable D call. Trimming took 3 bases from V and 3 from J, leaving 8 bases between them. The CDR3 has 14 amino acids. Germline loops: CDR1 SNHLY, CDR2 FYNNEI. The CDR3 protein is CASSDRHPNEKLFF. CDR3 DNA: TGTGCCAGCAGTGATCGTCACCCTAATGAAAAACTGTTTTTT.

This clone was counted a single time. The V and J genes are TRBV6-5 and TRBJ1-1; 7 nucleotides match TRBD1. This CDR3 has 15 amino acids. Germline V lookup: CDR1 MNHEY, CDR2 SVGAGI. V trimming: 5 bases; J trimming: 1 base; junction bases outside the gene matches: 7. CDR3 protein: CASSMHRGPNTEAFF. CDR3 coding DNA: TGTGCCAGCAGTATGCACAGGGGCCCGAACACTGAAGCTTTCTTT.

This rearrangement joins TRBV3-1 (or the pseudogene TRBV3-2) to TRBJ1-6; TRBD1 matches 9 bases. CDR1 and CDR2 (germline): LGHDT, YNNKEL (reference sequence). The V gene end was trimmed by 4 bases and the J gene end by 6 bases; junction bases not matched to a gene: 4. The CDR3 runs 15 residues. CDR3 bases: TGTGCCAGCAGCCCACAGGGGGCTTCTAATTCACCCCTCCACTTT. Its translation is CASSPQGASNSPLHF.

The J gene is TRBJ1-6, the V gene TRBV5-1; tentatively, D is TRBD1 (5 bases). With 1 base removed from V and 7 bases from J, the gap between germline ends came to 15 bases. Germline CDR1 and CDR2: SGHRS and YFSETQ. The CDR3 consists of 16 residues. The CDR3 DNA reads TGCGCCAGCAGCTTGTGGCAGGGCAACTCGAATTCACCCCTCCACTTT. Residues: CASSLWQGNSNSPLHF.

The chain employs TRBV30 and TRBJ1-2, with 7 positions matching TRBD1. Trimming at V came to 3 bases and at J to 6 bases, leaving 7 bases not matched to a gene. This CDR3 spans 13 amino acids. The germline gives CDR1 GTSNPN, CDR2 SVGIG (reference sequence). The CDR3 sequence is CAWRGTARDGYTF. Here the CDR3 DNA reads TGTGCCTGGAGAGGGACAGCGCGAGATGGCTACACCTTC. Using reference TRBV30 and TRBJ1-2 for the parts outside the CDR3, the full variable domain is SQTIHQWPATLVQPVGSPLSLECTVEGTSNPNLYWYRQAAGRGLQLLFYSVGIGQISSEVPQNLSASRPQDRQFILSSKKLLLSDSGFYLCAWRGTARDGYTFGSGTRLTVV.

The chain carries TRBV28 and TRBJ2-5; no firm D call. Germline V gives CDR1 MDHEN, CDR2 SYDVKM. Trimming took 1 base from V and 9 from J, leaving 12 bases between them. The CDR3 is made up of 13 amino acids. Written as DNA, the CDR3 is TGTGCCAGCAGTTTATCTCCTTCGCGGCCCCAGTACTTC. This encodes CASSLSPSRPQYF. The variable domain in full, with the rest retrieved from reference TRBV28 and TRBJ2-5, is DVKVTQSSRYLVKRTGEKVFLECVQDMDHENMFWYRQDPGLGLRLIYFSYDVKMKEKGDIPEGYSVSREKKERFSLILESASTNQTSMYLCASSLSPSRPQYFGPGTRLLVL.

This rearrangement joins TRBV12-5 to TRBJ2-1, with 7 nucleotides matching TRBD1. The J segment lost 2 bases and the V segment lost 6 bases, leaving 4 bases of the junction unmatched. Per the germline V gene, CDR1 is LGHNT and CDR2 is FRNRAP. The CDR3 sequence is 14 residues long. As DNA, the CDR3 is TGTGCTAGTGGCCGGGACAGTCCCTACAATGAGCAGTTCTTC. Translated: CASGRDSPYNEQFF. The full variable domain, its missing parts supplied by reference TRBV12-5 and TRBJ2-1, is DARVTQTPRHKVTEMGQEVTMRCQPILGHNTVFWYRQTMMQGLELLAYFRNRAPLDDSGMPKDRFSAEMPDATLATLKIQPSEPRDSAVYFCASGRDSPYNEQFFGPGTRLTVL.

V is TRBV10-3 and J is TRBJ2-3; D not resolved. CDR3 length: 11 residues. Germline assignment: CDR1 ENHRY and CDR2 SYGVKD. Trimming took 2 bases from V and 6 from J, leaving 3 bases between them. CDR3 in DNA: TGTGCCATCAGTGAGAGGGATACGCAGTATTTT. Translation: CAISERDTQYF.

Only one count was recorded for this clone. The chain is built from TRBV9 and TRBJ2-3; TRBD2 agrees at 11 bases. CDR1 is SGDLS, CDR2 YYNGEE, per germline. The CDR3 runs to 18 residues. V lost 3 bases, J lost 0 bases, and 9 bases stayed unmatched. The CDR3 DNA reads as TGTGCCAGCAGCGCCCGACTAGCGGGGTACTCTAGCACAGATACGCAGTATTTT. It translates to CASSARLAGYSSTDTQYF.

The rearrangement uses TRBV4-3 and TRBJ1-5, with D perhaps matching TRBD1 (6 bases). The germline V and J ends were trimmed by 4 bases and 5 bases, with 15 bases remaining between them. The CDR3 consists of 15 residues. The germline V gene encodes CDR1 LGHNA and CDR2 YSLEER. This chain's CDR3 is CASSRDLGGYQPQHF. As DNA, the CDR3 is TGCGCCAGCAGCCGAGACCTAGGGGGGTATCAGCCCCAGCATTTT.

This clone has only a few counts. V usage is TRBV11-2 and J usage is TRBJ2-1; D is possibly TRBD2 (6 bases). V was shortened by 0 bases and J by 14 bases, with 14 bases between the two germline ends. CDR3 size: 13 residues. Germline V gene lookup returns CDR1 SGHAT and CDR2 FQNNGV. CDR3 loop: CASSLEGASGEFF. The CDR3 DNA reads TGTGCCAGCAGCTTAGAAGGGGCGTCGGGGGAGTTCTTC.

The chain employs TRBV12-3 or TRBV12-4 and TRBJ1-5; D not resolved. V lost 6 bases, J lost 5 bases, and 11 bases lay in between. This CDR3 comprises 13 residues. CDR3 residues: CASRGGWHQPQHF. The CDR3 nucleotides are TGTGCCAGCAGGGGCGGGTGGCATCAGCCCCAGCATTTT.

This chain uses TRBV5-1 with TRBJ2-2; D possibly matches TRBD1 or TRBD2 (7 bases each). This CDR3 spans 16 amino acids. CDR1 SGHRS and CDR2 YFSETQ come from the germline V gene. V lost 3 bases and J lost 2, with 14 bases in between. DNA of the CDR3: TGCGCCAGCAGCTCTCAGGGGGGGCCCAACACCGGGGAGCTGTTTTTT. It encodes CASSSQGGPNTGELFF.

The chain joins TRBV5-1 to TRBJ2-5, with D perhaps matching TRBD1 (6 bases). Germline CDR1 is SGHRS and CDR2 is YFSETQ. V shed 4 bases and J shed 4 bases, with 14 bases lying between them. The CDR3 has 14 residues. The CDR3 loop reads CASSKRQGRETQYF. CDR3 coding DNA: TGCGCCAGCAGCAAACGTCAGGGGCGAGAGACCCAGTACTTC.

The chain recombines TRBV5-1 with TRBJ1-3, with 8 bases aligning to TRBD1. J was trimmed by 8 bases and V by 4 bases; bases with no gene match: 8. This CDR3 contains 14 residues. Germline V lookup: CDR1 SGHRS, CDR2 YFSETQ. CDR3: CASSARQGRDTIYF. CDR3 coding DNA: TGCGCCAGCAGCGCTCGACAGGGGAGGGACACCATATATTTT.

This chain links TRBV14 with TRBJ1-1; D remains unclear. This CDR3 region has 13 residues. Germline V gene sequence: CDR1 SGHDN, CDR2 FVKESK. Trimming left V 2 bases short and J 1 base short, with 5 bases between. CDR3 in amino acids: CASSQSRNTEAFF. CDR3 bases: TGTGCCAGCAGCCAATCGAGGAACACTGAAGCTTTCTTT.

The table lists this clone with a few counts. The CDR3 reads CASSPGANYGYTF. The CDR3 coding sequence is TGTGCCAGCTCACCCGGAGCTAACTATGGCTACACCTTC. This chain connects TRBV18 to TRBJ1-2; D ambiguous. Germline CDR1 is KGHSH and CDR2 is LQKENI. This CDR3 has 13 residues. The V gene lost 3 bases and the J gene lost 0 bases, with 5 bases spanning the gap. The whole variable domain, filled in from reference TRBV18 and TRBJ1-2, reads NAGVMQNPRHLVRRRGQEARLRCSPMKGHSHVYWYRQLPEEGLKFMVYLQKENIIDESGMPKERFSAEFPKEGPSILRIQQVVRGDSAAYFCASSPGANYGYTFGSGTRLTVV.

The gene calls are TRBV7-9 and TRBJ1-1, with D possibly TRBD1 on 6 matching bases. The germline V gene encodes CDR1 SEHNR and CDR2 FQNEAQ (reference sequence). V lost 2 bases and J lost 1, with 23 bases in between. The CDR3 runs 19 residues. DNA for the CDR3: TGTGCCAGCAGCTTAAGGGGGACGGGGGGGCGCTCTACGAACACTGAAGCTTTCTTT. Residues: CASSLRGTGGRSTNTEAFF.

CDR3 region: CASSPLTGHQNYGYTF. CDR3 nucleotide sequence: TGTGCCAGCTCACCGTTAACAGGGCATCAAAACTATGGCTACACCTTC. The chain joins TRBV18 to TRBJ1-2; TRBD1 is a possible D gene (6 bases). Trimming stripped 3 bases from V and 2 bases from J, with 16 bases between. The CDR3 length is 16 residues. Per germline, CDR1 KGHSH and CDR2 LQKENI.